Detailed here is one T cell receptor (beta chain). Per germline, CDR1 SGHNT and CDR2 YYREEE (reference sequence). The length of the CDR3 is 12 residues. Trimming cost V 4 bases and J 5 bases, with 9 bases left between them. This sample is drawn from a study of tumor-infiltrating lymphocytes in localized non-small cell lung cancer. Clones were read by immunoSEQ multiplex PCR, and TCRdb kept only the in-frame ones, dropping some. The table lists more than 15,000 clones, roughly 79% of them singletons. Input material: lung tumor tissue. This clonotype originated in a human donor with non-small cell lung cancer. The rearrangement joins TRBV5-4 to TRBJ1-1; weak D call: TRBD1 (5 bases). DNA for the CDR3: TGTGCCAGCAGCCCGGCAGGGACTGAAGCTTTCTTT. It yields the protein CASSPAGTEAFF.